The 23 T cell receptor beta chains given below trace back to one sample, sequenced in a study of shared clonotypes between healthy human individuals. TCRdb's copy holds only in-frame clones and misses some; the assay was immunoSEQ multiplex PCR. The sample records 740,000 or so clones, 60% to 75% being singletons. Sequencing input: memory CD4+ T cells sorted from blood. Subset in this sample: CD45RA-negative fraction. The source is a woman in her twenties or thirties in good health.

The gene calls are TRBV7-6 and TRBJ1-5, with D perhaps TRBD1 (6 bases). Trimming pared 5 bases from V and 5 bases from J, leaving 10 bases between. The CDR3 consists of 13 residues. Germline V CDR1 and CDR2: SGHVS, FNYEAQ. The DNA for the CDR3 is TGTGCCAGCAGCCGACAGGATGATCAGCCCCAGCATTTT. Its translation is CASSRQDDQPQHF.

The chain has TRBV19 and TRBJ2-6; possibly TRBD2 for D (6 bases). Germline V gene data show CDR1 as LNHDA and CDR2 as SQIVND (reference sequence). Trimming removed 5 bases at V and 1 base at J, with 15 bases between. This CDR3 spans 17 amino acids. CDR3: CASSPPIRGSGANVLTF. CDR3 in DNA: TGTGCCAGTAGTCCGCCCATACGGGGGTCTGGGGCCAACGTCCTGACTTTC.

The sample holds a few counts of this clone. The chain uses TRBV5-1 and TRBJ1-1; D might be TRBD1 (5 bases). CDR3 size: 14 residues. The germline gives CDR1 SGHRS, CDR2 YFSETQ. V was trimmed by 4 bases and J by 5 bases, leaving 15 bases between them. This chain's CDR3 is CASSLGTLQTEAFF. CDR3 in DNA: TGCGCCAGCAGCCTCGGGACCCTTCAGACTGAAGCTTTCTTT.

This clone was counted between two and nine times. The same CDR3 is also encoded by other DNA sequences in this sample. The chain employs TRBV20-1 and TRBJ2-1; a possible D gene is TRBD1 (5 bases). CDR1 and CDR2 (germline): DFQATT, SNEGSKA (reference sequence). V dropped 3 bases and J dropped 6 bases, with 6 bases sitting between them. This CDR3 contains 11 residues. The CDR3: CSASRGNEQFF. In nucleotides, the CDR3 is TGCAGTGCTAGTAGGGGCAATGAGCAGTTCTTC.

The V and J genes are TRBV4-1 and TRBJ1-2; 7 positions agree with TRBD1. Germline trimming cut 1 base from V and 3 bases from J; bases unmatched to any gene: 17. This CDR3 spans 19 amino acids. Germline CDR1 and CDR2: MGHRA and YSYEKL. CDR3 in DNA: TGCGCCAGCAGCCAAGTAACTTGGGGTCGGACAGGAACCGACTATGGCTACACCTTC. Its protein is CASSQVTWGRTGTDYGYTF.

The CDR3 DNA follows: TGTGCCAGCAGCCCCGGTGGGGCGAACACTGAAGCTTTCTTT. This sequence encodes CASSPGGANTEAFF. The chain is built from TRBV11-3 and TRBJ1-1; a weak D match, TRBD1 (5 bases). The germline V gene encodes CDR1 SGHNT and CDR2 YENEEA. The CDR3 totals 14 residues. V gave up 5 bases and J gave up 1 base, with 11 bases separating them.

The chain recombines TRBV28 with TRBJ2-4, with D tentatively TRBD2 (5 bases). Germline V CDR1 and CDR2: MDHEN, SYDVKM. The CDR3 length is 15 residues. Trimming removed 6 bases from V and 3 bases from J, with 15 bases in between. The CDR3 sequence: CASRVAVGVKNIQYF. The CDR3 coding sequence is TGTGCCAGCAGGGTCGCCGTCGGGGTCAAAAACATTCAGTACTTC.

V gene TRBV4-2 combines with J gene TRBJ2-7; TRBD2 matches 15 bases. The trim removed 4 bases at V and 6 bases at J, leaving 10 bases unmatched. The CDR3 sequence is 17 residues long. CDR1 and CDR2 (germline): LGHNA, YNFKEQ. CDR3 protein: CASSLQGLAGGAGEQYF. CDR3 nucleotides: TGTGCCAGCAGCCTTCAGGGACTAGCGGGAGGAGCTGGCGAGCAGTACTTC.

CDR3 nucleotide sequence: TGTGCCAGCAGGAGATATCCCGGGGGTAACTACGAGCAGTACTTC. Amino acid sequence: CASRRYPGGNYEQYF. The chain is built from TRBV19 and TRBJ2-7, with D possibly matching TRBD2 (6 bases). Germline V CDR1 and CDR2: LNHDA, SQIVND (reference sequence). The CDR3 length is 15 residues. The germline V and J ends were trimmed by 9 bases and 3 bases, with 21 bases remaining between them.

Turning to this clone: A far larger clone differs by one base, so this is likely a read error. Other DNA sequences of this sample code for an identical CDR3. The chain links TRBV28 to TRBJ1-3; no clear D. The CDR3 is 11 amino acids. Germline CDR1 reads MDHEN; CDR2 reads SYDVKM. Trimming pared 4 bases from V and 2 bases from J, leaving 0 bases between. The CDR3 loop reads CASSSGNTIYF. The CDR3 nucleotides are TGTGCCAGCAGTTCTGGAAACACCATATATTTT.

J is TRBJ2-1 and V is TRBV5-1; 9 positions agree with TRBD1. The ends lost 0 bases at V and 9 bases at J; junction bases unmatched: 4. The CDR3 has 14 residues. In germline, CDR1 is SGHRS, CDR2 YFSETQ. The CDR3 region is CASSLGQGVTEQFF. The CDR3 DNA reads TGCGCCAGCAGCTTGGGACAGGGGGTAACTGAGCAGTTCTTC.

The chain has TRBV5-1 and TRBJ2-7; 11 positions agree with TRBD1. The CDR3 spans 16 residues. Germline V gives CDR1 SGHRS, CDR2 YFSETQ. The V and J ends lost 0 bases and 6 bases, in that order; junction bases with no gene match: 8. CDR3 region: CASSLDPGTGGFEQYF. The CDR3 DNA follows: TGCGCCAGCAGCTTGGACCCCGGGACAGGGGGTTTCGAGCAGTACTTC.

The chain combines TRBV6-1 with TRBJ2-5; D might be TRBD1 (6 bases). The germline V gene encodes CDR1 MNHNS and CDR2 SASEGT. The CDR3 has 14 residues. V lost 1 base and J 3 bases, leaving 9 bases between the germline ends. CDR3 bases: TGTGCCAGCAGTGAAGGTTCAGGGGAAGAGACCCAGTACTTC. This translates into CASSEGSGEETQYF.

In its sample, this clone was seen many times. This sequence joins TRBV2 and TRBJ1-2; 10 bases fit TRBD1. V lost 6 bases to trimming and J lost 6 bases; unmatched junction nucleotides: 10. Germline V gene lookup returns CDR1 SNHLY and CDR2 FYNNEI. The CDR3 runs 15 residues. The CDR3 loop reads CASRRPGQGSDGYTF. DNA for the CDR3: TGTGCCAGCAGGCGCCCGGGACAGGGGAGCGATGGCTACACCTTC.

The chain carries TRBV29-1 and TRBJ2-1, with D unclear. CDR3 size: 13 residues. Germline assignment: CDR1 SQVTM and CDR2 ANQGSEA. V lost 6 bases, J lost 5 bases, and 14 bases lay in between. The CDR3 nucleotides are TGCAGCGTCGACACCCACGTAAACAATGAGCAGTTCTTC. Its protein is CSVDTHVNNEQFF.

This chain links TRBV5-1 with TRBJ1-2, with 8 bases lining up with TRBD1. CDR1 is SGHRS, CDR2 YFSETQ, per germline. V lost 4 bases and J lost 4; bases outside the gene matches: 3. There are 13 residues in the CDR3. The CDR3 DNA reads TGCGCCAGCAGCCAGGGGGCGAGCTATGGCTACACCTTC. Translating it yields CASSQGASYGYTF.

The chain combines TRBV27 with TRBJ1-3; a possible D gene is TRBD1 (5 bases). Germline V lookup: CDR1 MNHEY, CDR2 SMNVEV (reference sequence). CDR3 length: 14 amino acids. With 7 bases removed from V and 9 bases from J, the gap between germline ends came to 19 bases. The CDR3, as DNA: TGTGCCAGCAAGCCCCCCGACAGTGGGGGCACCATATATTTT. It specifies CASKPPDSGGTIYF.

The chain employs TRBV5-8 and TRBJ2-7; perhaps TRBD1 as D (6 bases). Germline V gives CDR1 SGHTS, CDR2 YDEGEE. With 3 bases removed from V and 5 bases from J, the gap between germline ends came to 12 bases. This CDR3 has 13 amino acids. The CDR3, as DNA: TGTGCCAGCAGCTCCTTACAGGGTGACGAGCAGTACTTC. Its translation is CASSSLQGDEQYF.

The chain couples TRBV6-1 to TRBJ1-1; D remains unclear. The CDR3 extends over 12 amino acids. Germline-derived CDR1 and CDR2 are MNHNS and SASEGT. The ends were cut back, 2 bases at V and 9 bases at J, with 10 bases in the middle. The CDR3 is CASSELKLQAFF. For the CDR3, the DNA is TGTGCCAGCAGTGAATTAAAACTGCAAGCTTTCTTT.

This sequence joins TRBV27 and TRBJ2-1, with 7 bases fitting TRBD2. The ends lost 6 bases at V and 4 bases at J; junction bases unmatched: 6. This CDR3 has 14 residues. Germline-derived CDR1 and CDR2 are MNHEY and SMNVEV (reference sequence). The CDR3 loop reads CASSTGLNYNEQFF. The CDR3 DNA follows: TGTGCCAGCAGCACGGGACTAAATTACAATGAGCAGTTCTTC.

The chain recombines TRBV5-8 with TRBJ2-1; no clear D gene. Germline-derived CDR1 and CDR2 are SGHTS and YDEGEE. This CDR3 comprises 15 residues. Trimming left V 0 bases short and J 5 bases short, with 12 bases between. This CDR3 is CASSLAGGPNNEQFF. CDR3 DNA sequence: TGTGCCAGCAGCTTGGCCGGTGGCCCGAACAATGAGCAGTTCTTC.

CDR3 DNA: TGTGCCAGCTCACCACGACGGAACCAAGAGACCCAGTACTTC. Protein: CASSPRRNQETQYF. The chain carries TRBV18 and TRBJ2-5; D call uncertain. Trimming stripped 1 base from V and 0 bases from J, with 6 bases between. CDR3 size: 14 residues. Germline CDR1 reads KGHSH; CDR2 reads LQKENI.

The V gene is TRBV25-1, the J gene TRBJ2-3; 11 bases map to TRBD2. Germline-derived CDR1 and CDR2 are MGHDK and SYGVNS. The CDR3 is made up of 17 amino acids. With 2 bases clipped from V and 2 bases from J, the junction kept 6 bases outside the gene matches. In DNA, the CDR3 is TGTGCCAGCAGTGAACCGGGGACTAGCGGAAACACAGATACGCAGTATTTT. This codes for CASSEPGTSGNTDTQYF.